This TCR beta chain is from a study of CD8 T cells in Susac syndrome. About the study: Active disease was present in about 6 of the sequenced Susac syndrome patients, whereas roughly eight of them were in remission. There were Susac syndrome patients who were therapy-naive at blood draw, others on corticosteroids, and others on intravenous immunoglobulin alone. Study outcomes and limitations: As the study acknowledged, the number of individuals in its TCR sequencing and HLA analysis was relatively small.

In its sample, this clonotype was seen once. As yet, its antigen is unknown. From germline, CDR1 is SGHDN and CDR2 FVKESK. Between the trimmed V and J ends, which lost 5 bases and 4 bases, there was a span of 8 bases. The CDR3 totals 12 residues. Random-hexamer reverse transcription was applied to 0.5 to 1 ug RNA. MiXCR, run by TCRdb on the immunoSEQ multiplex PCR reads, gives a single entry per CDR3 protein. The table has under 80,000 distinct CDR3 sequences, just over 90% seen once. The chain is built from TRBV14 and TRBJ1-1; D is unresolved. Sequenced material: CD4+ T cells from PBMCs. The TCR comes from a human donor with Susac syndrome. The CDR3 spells CASSGEVTEAFF. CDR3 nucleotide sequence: TGTGCCAGCAGCGGAGAGGTCACTGAAGCTTTCTTT.